A single sample is the source of the 32 T cell receptor beta chains below, sequenced in a study of T cells in Graves' hyperthyroidism and ophthalmopathy. Amplified TCR beta CDR3 regions derived from RNA transcripts. During a first-round RT-PCR of the TCR CDR3, the HTBI primer set was used. Via MiXCR, TCRdb re-called the multiplex PCR reads, giving one row per CDR3 protein. The sample carries hundreds of thousands of distinct CDR3 sequences, roughly 15% recorded once. The sequenced sample was blood. Receptors were obtained from a woman between 45 and 60 years old with Graves' ophthalmopathy.

This clonotype showed up many times. The CDR3 DNA follows: TGTGCTAGTGGTTTGGTACTCGGGGGTTCGGCTGATACGCAGTATTTT. Translating gives CASGLVLGGSADTQYF. The gene calls are TRBV12-5 and TRBJ2-3; TRBD2 might be the D (6 bases). The CDR3 consists of 16 residues. With 0 bases removed from V and 6 bases from J, the gap between germline ends came to 16 bases. Germline V gene sequence: CDR1 LGHNT, CDR2 FRNRAP.

This clonotype was seen at least ten times. The V and J genes are TRBV11-3 and TRBJ2-2; 12 nucleotides line up with TRBD2. V dropped 5 bases and J dropped 6; count of bases not matched to a gene: 13. The CDR3 consists of 18 residues. Looked up from germline, CDR1 is SGHNT and CDR2 is YENEEA. This CDR3 reads CASSNTRLAGAVAGELFF. As DNA, the CDR3 is TGTGCCAGCAGCAATACTCGACTAGCGGGAGCGGTCGCCGGGGAGCTGTTTTTT. Based on the CDR3 plus reference TRBV11-3 and TRBJ2-2, the full variable domain is EAGVVQSPRYKIIEKKQPVAFWCNPISGHNTLYWYLQNLGQGPELLIRYENEEAVDDSQLPKDRFSAERLKGVDSTLKIQPAELGDSAVYLCASSNTRLAGAVAGELFFGEGSRLTVL.

This clonotype was picked up many times. J is TRBJ2-1 and V is TRBV2, with a possible D match to TRBD2 (5 bases). Germline V lookup: CDR1 SNHLY, CDR2 FYNNEI. The CDR3 spans 14 residues. Trimming cost V 8 bases and J 6 bases, with 17 bases left between them. CDR3 DNA sequence: TGTGCCAGCGATGAAACGCCGAGGGTCAATGAGCAGTTCTTC. Translated, it gives CASDETPRVNEQFF.

This clonotype was picked up a small number of times. CDR3 sequence (DNA): TGCAGTGCTAGAGATCGACTAGCGGGAAGACTCCTAGCCAAAAACATTCAGTACTTC. This encodes CSARDRLAGRLLAKNIQYF. The V gene is TRBV20-1, the J gene TRBJ2-4; the match to TRBD2 covers 11 bases. The CDR3 has 19 amino acids. J gave up 0 bases and V 0 bases, and 10 bases lay outside the gene matches. The germline CDR1 and CDR2 sequences are DFQATT and SNEGSKA (reference sequence).

Ten or more counts support this clonotype. The V gene is TRBV28, the J gene TRBJ2-1; 13 nucleotides agree with TRBD2. Germline lookup yields CDR1 MDHEN and CDR2 SYDVKM. Trimming removed 1 base from V and 9 bases from J; junction bases left unmatched: 9. The CDR3 loop spans 17 amino acids. This CDR3 reads CASSLLSTSGRYAEQFF. As DNA, the CDR3 is TGTGCCAGCAGTTTATTGTCGACTAGCGGGAGGTATGCTGAGCAGTTCTTC.

The CDR3 loop reads CSVNGQSTDTQYF. DNA for the CDR3: TGCAGCGTCAACGGACAGAGCACAGATACGCAGTATTTT. The chain combines TRBV29-1 with TRBJ2-3; D may be TRBD1 (6 bases). The germline V and J ends were trimmed by 6 bases and 0 bases, with 10 bases remaining between them. Germline V lookup: CDR1 SQVTM, CDR2 ANQGSEA. The CDR3 length is 13 residues.

This clonotype has ten or more counts. The V and J genes are TRBV20-1 and TRBJ2-5; 8 bases align to TRBD2. Looked up from germline, CDR1 is DFQATT and CDR2 is SNEGSKA (reference sequence). CDR3 size: 13 residues. Unmatched junction bases numbered 7, after V lost 5 bases and J lost 5 bases. CDR3 region: CSAPGGLLETQYF. CDR3 coding DNA: TGCAGTGCTCCGGGGGGGCTGTTGGAGACCCAGTACTTC.

This clonotype was found a few times. The chain couples TRBV9 to TRBJ2-5, with 16 positions matching TRBD2. This CDR3 contains 17 residues. The V gene end was trimmed by 3 bases and the J gene end by 5 bases; junction bases not matched to a gene: 7. Per germline, CDR1 SGDLS and CDR2 YYNGEE. CDR3 nucleotides: TGTGCCAGCAGCGGGGGACTAGCGGGAGGGCCCAGGGAGACCCAGTACTTC. This translates into CASSGGLAGGPRETQYF.

The chain combines TRBV6-4 with TRBJ2-2; D uncertain. CDR1 and CDR2 from the germline V gene are MRHNA and SNTAGT. Trimming took 5 bases from V and 5 from J, leaving 9 bases between them. There are 13 residues in the CDR3. The CDR3 spells CASSSELTGELFF. The CDR3 nucleotides read TGTGCCAGCAGTTCCGAGCTAACCGGGGAGCTGTTTTTT.

This clonotype was picked up one time. A much larger clonotype is one base distant, so this may be a read error. This chain links TRBV6-5 with TRBJ2-7, with D maybe TRBD2 (6 bases). This CDR3 contains 17 residues. Germline V lookup: CDR1 MNHEY, CDR2 SVGAGI. V was clipped by 4 bases and J by 3 bases, with 22 bases between them. The CDR3 region has the DNA TGTGCCAGCAGTTCTCCCCGGAGGGCGCCAGCGAACTACGAGCAGTACTTC. Amino acid sequence: CASSSPRRAPANYEQYF.

In this sample, this clonotype turned up many times. This chain connects TRBV11-2 to TRBJ2-3, with D unclear. V was clipped by 1 base and J by 3 bases, with 8 bases between them. This CDR3 has 14 residues. The germline V gene encodes CDR1 SGHAT and CDR2 FQNNGV. DNA of the CDR3: TGTGCCAGCAGCTTAGGCATCCGGACAGATACGCAGTATTTT. It codes for CASSLGIRTDTQYF.

This clonotype was observed many times. This rearrangement joins TRBV20-1 to TRBJ2-5; D ambiguous. Trimming removed 3 bases at V and 1 base at J, with 6 bases between. Germline CDR1 DFQATT, CDR2 SNEGSKA (reference sequence). The CDR3 consists of 12 residues. The CDR3 is CSARTSQETQYF. CDR3 sequence (DNA): TGCAGTGCTAGGACCAGCCAAGAGACCCAGTACTTC.

The chain couples TRBV29-1 to TRBJ1-5; D is undetermined. CDR1 and CDR2 from the germline V gene are SQVTM and ANQGSEA. The V and J ends lost 4 bases and 4 bases respectively, with 14 bases between them. CDR3 length: 14 amino acids. The CDR3: CSVVPTPRNQPQHF. The CDR3 nucleotides are TGCAGCGTTGTCCCTACTCCACGGAATCAGCCCCAGCATTTT. Full variable domain (remainder filled in from reference TRBV29-1 and TRBJ1-5): SAVISQKPSRDICQRGTSLTIQCQVDSQVTMMFWYRQQPGQSLTLIATANQGSEATYESGFVIDKFPISRPNLTFSTLTVSNMSPEDSSIYLCSVVPTPRNQPQHFGDGTRLSIL.

CDR3: CSAFTRDNFHLPNTGELFF. The CDR3, as DNA: TGCAGTGCTTTTACCCGGGACAACTTCCACCTTCCGAACACCGGGGAGCTGTTTTTT. This chain connects TRBV20-1 to TRBJ2-2; TRBD1 might be the D (6 bases). V dropped 5 bases and J dropped 0 bases, with 25 bases sitting between them. Germline CDR1 reads DFQATT; CDR2 reads SNEGSKA (reference sequence). The length of the CDR3 is 19 residues.

This clonotype showed up many times. This chain connects TRBV12-3 or TRBV12-4 to TRBJ1-4; no definite D call. The V end lost 6 bases, the J end lost 8 bases, and 10 bases lay between the germline ends. The CDR3 is 12 amino acids. This chain's CDR3 is CASSSLNEKLFF. The CDR3 coding sequence is TGTGCCAGCAGCTCGTTGAACGAAAAACTGTTTTTT.

This clonotype showed up many times. The genes are TRBV7-9 and TRBJ2-3; D is undetermined. This CDR3 region has 16 residues. The germline V gene has CDR1 SEHNR and CDR2 FQNEAQ (reference sequence). Trimming removed 5 bases from V and 4 bases from J, with 19 bases in between. CDR3: CASSEKVFPKADTQYF. CDR3 DNA: TGTGCCAGCAGCGAAAAGGTCTTCCCCAAAGCAGATACGCAGTATTTT.

This chain connects TRBV24-1 to TRBJ2-1, with 15 nucleotides matching TRBD2. The CDR3 is 16 residues long. With 9 bases clipped from V and 4 bases from J, the junction kept 6 bases outside the gene matches. Germline V lookup: CDR1 KGHDR, CDR2 SFDVKD. CDR3 nucleotides: TGTGCCACCTCCGGGACTAGCGGGAGGTCGTACAATGAGCAGTTCTTC. Its translation: CATSGTSGRSYNEQFF.

The sample holds many counts of this clonotype. This chain joins TRBV6-5 and TRBJ2-7; D possibly corresponds to TRBD1 (6 bases). The V gene's germline CDR1 is MNHEY and CDR2 SVGAGI. The CDR3 length is 13 residues. V lost 1 base to trimming and J lost 4 bases, with 8 bases between them. The CDR3 sequence: CASSYYRDYEQYF. In DNA form, the CDR3 reads TGTGCCAGCAGTTACTACAGGGATTACGAGCAGTACTTC.

The table lists this clonotype with a few counts. V and J are TRBV6-1 and TRBJ1-5; 11 bases map to TRBD1. This CDR3 has 13 amino acids. J gave up 5 bases and V 8 bases, and 2 bases lay outside the gene matches. Per the germline V gene, CDR1 is MNHNS and CDR2 is SASEGT. The CDR3 spells CASADRGHQPQHF. The CDR3 DNA reads TGTGCCAGCGCGGACAGGGGGCATCAGCCCCAGCATTTT.

The rearrangement links TRBV6-5 to TRBJ2-1; a possible D gene is TRBD2 (5 bases). The germline gives CDR1 MNHEY, CDR2 SVGAGI. V shed 0 bases and J shed 3 bases, with 12 bases lying between them. This CDR3 has 16 residues. The CDR3 DNA reads TGTGCCAGCAGTTACTCGCGGGTGGGGTTCTACAATGAGCAGTTCTTC. It translates to CASSYSRVGFYNEQFF.

This chain joins TRBV24-1 and TRBJ2-1, with a possible D match to TRBD1 (5 bases). V lost 5 bases to trimming and J lost 4 bases, with 11 bases between them. The V gene's germline CDR1 is KGHDR and CDR2 SFDVKD. This CDR3 is 14 amino acids long. DNA of the CDR3: TGTGCCACCAGTGGGGGCCATGTTTACAATGAGCAGTTCTTC. Translated: CATSGGHVYNEQFF.

As concerns this clonotype: This could be a read error, since a much larger clone is one nucleotide away. This chain links TRBV29-1 with TRBJ2-7, with 11 bases fitting TRBD1. This CDR3 is built from 18 residues. In germline, CDR1 is SQVTM, CDR2 ANQGSEA. V shed 3 bases, J shed 7 bases, and the junction held 20 bases outside the gene matches. CDR3 loop: CSVDDLGGGQGARNEQYF. As DNA, the CDR3 is TGCAGCGTTGATGACCTCGGTGGTGGACAGGGGGCGCGAAATGAGCAGTACTTC.

In this sample, this clonotype turned up many times. The gene calls are TRBV18 and TRBJ2-7; maybe TRBD1 (6 bases). The length of the CDR3 is 13 residues. The V end lost 3 bases, the J end lost 2 bases, and 8 bases lay between the germline ends. CDR1 KGHSH and CDR2 LQKENI come from the germline V gene. DNA of the CDR3: TGTGCCAGCTCACCGGGGGCAGCCTACGAGCAGTACTTC. This sequence encodes CASSPGAAYEQYF.

The rearrangement joins TRBV19 to TRBJ2-2, with D possibly called TRBD1 or TRBD2 (5 bases each). This CDR3 has 16 amino acids. The V and J ends lost 3 bases and 7 bases respectively, with 18 bases between them. Germline V lookup: CDR1 LNHDA, CDR2 SQIVND (reference sequence). The CDR3 protein is CASSMTRDRGSGELFF. The CDR3 region has the DNA TGTGCCAGTAGTATGACGAGGGACCGAGGGAGCGGGGAGCTGTTTTTT. The whole variable domain, filled in from reference TRBV19 and TRBJ2-2, reads DGGITQSPKYLFRKEGQNVTLSCEQNLNHDAMYWYRQDPGQGLRLIYYSQIVNDFQKGDIAEGYSVSREKKESFPLTVTSAQKNPTAFYLCASSMTRDRGSGELFFGEGSRLTVL.

In its sample, this clonotype was seen a few times. This chain links TRBV6-1 with TRBJ2-4; 7 bases line up with TRBD2. Looked up from germline, CDR1 is MNHNS and CDR2 is SASEGT. With 3 bases clipped from V and 0 bases from J, the junction kept 5 bases outside the gene matches. CDR3 length: 16 amino acids. CDR3 region: CASSDVASGAKNIQYF. Written as DNA, the CDR3 is TGTGCCAGCAGTGATGTGGCTAGCGGAGCCAAAAACATTCAGTACTTC.

This clonotype has at least ten counts. Mismatch with germline at one junction end may stem from a read error. The chain uses TRBV28 and TRBJ2-5; 13 positions match TRBD2. The CDR3 has 16 amino acids. Germline V lookup: CDR1 MDHEN, CDR2 SYDVKM. CDR3 DNA sequence: TGTGCCAGTAGTTTTCCTGGACTAGCGGGAGCAGAGACCCAGTACTTC. Encoded protein: CASSFPGLAGAETQYF. Full variable domain (missing parts from reference TRBV28 and TRBJ2-5): DVKVTQSSRYLVKRTGEKVFLECVQDMDHENMFWYRQDPGLGLRLIYFSYDVKMKEKGDIPEGYSVSREKKERFSLILESASTNQTSMYLCASSFPGLAGAETQYFGPGTRLLVL.

The chain links TRBV28 to TRBJ2-7, with 8 bases lining up with TRBD2. The CDR3 runs to 15 residues. Germline CDR1 and CDR2: MDHEN and SYDVKM. The V segment lost 7 bases and the J segment 3 bases; nucleotides outside the gene matches: 11. The CDR3 spells CASTRGGGGNYEQYF. In DNA form, the CDR3 reads TGTGCCAGCACCCGGGGGGGGGGGGGAAACTACGAGCAGTACTTC.

The chain links TRBV18 to TRBJ1-2; TRBD1 might be the D (6 bases). Trimming cost V 3 bases and J 9 bases, with 14 bases left between them. The CDR3 has 13 residues. Germline lookup yields CDR1 KGHSH and CDR2 LQKENI. The CDR3 region is CASSPGAGMSYTF. The CDR3 nucleotides are TGTGCCAGCTCACCGGGGGCAGGGATGAGCTACACCTTC. The whole variable domain, filled in from reference TRBV18 and TRBJ1-2, reads NAGVMQNPRHLVRRRGQEARLRCSPMKGHSHVYWYRQLPEEGLKFMVYLQKENIIDESGMPKERFSAEFPKEGPSILRIQQVVRGDSAAYFCASSPGAGMSYTFGSGTRLTVV.

The sample holds many counts of this clonotype. This chain joins TRBV6-1 and TRBJ2-7; D not resolved. The CDR3 totals 16 residues. Per the germline V gene, CDR1 is MNHNS and CDR2 is SASEGT. Trimming cost V 1 base and J 3 bases, with 16 bases left between them. CDR3 protein: CASSEGVRSWLYEQYF. The CDR3 bases are TGTGCCAGCAGTGAAGGGGTCCGGTCTTGGCTCTACGAGCAGTACTTC.

The sample holds a few counts of this clonotype. The chain links TRBV12-3 or TRBV12-4 to TRBJ1-3; no reliable D call. The CDR3 extends over 14 amino acids. The V and J ends lost 8 bases and 8 bases respectively, with 19 bases between them. The CDR3 region is CASRQSFETDTIYF. The CDR3 bases are TGTGCCAGCCGTCAGTCCTTTGAAACAGACACCATATATTTT.

The gene calls are TRBV5-8 and TRBJ1-2; D may be TRBD1 (6 bases). Trimming cost V 1 base and J 6 bases, with 13 bases left between them. CDR3 length: 14 residues. CDR1 is SGHTS, CDR2 YDEGEE, per germline. In DNA form, the CDR3 reads TGTGCCAGCAGCTTGTATCGGACAGAGGATGGCTACACCTTC. Translating it yields CASSLYRTEDGYTF.

This chain uses TRBV20-1 with TRBJ2-2, with D maybe TRBD1 (5 bases). Deletions cut 1 base from V and 7 bases from J, with 10 bases between. The CDR3 spans 13 residues. Germline V gene lookup returns CDR1 DFQATT and CDR2 SNEGSKA (reference sequence). The CDR3 is CSARGPQGGELFF. For the CDR3, the DNA is TGCAGTGCTAGAGGACCGCAGGGCGGGGAGCTGTTTTTT.